This TCR beta chain was sequenced in a study of blood T cell repertoires in COVID-19. CDR1 and CDR2 from the germline V gene are WNHNN and SYGVQD (reference sequence). Trimming shortened V by 7 bases and J by 3 bases, and 12 bases separated the two germline ends. The CDR3 totals 13 residues. The method was immunoSEQ multiplex PCR; TCRdb's version includes in-frame clones alone and lacks a portion of them. This table has 180,000 or so clones, around 86% appearing once. The V gene is TRBV10-1, the J gene TRBJ1-1, with TRBD1 as a possible D gene (5 bases). The source material was PBMCs or T cells enriched from blood (not recorded which). This TCR was sampled from a man between 35 and 55 years old with acute COVID-19. The DNA for the CDR3 is TGCGCCAGCATGGGACTTTCCGACACTGAAGCTTTCTTT. As protein: CASMGLSDTEAFF.